These 17 T cell receptor beta chains came from one sample sequenced in a study of shared clonotypes between healthy human individuals. Selected positively for CCR7 and CD45RO-negative, naive CD8 cells excluded terminally differentiated effector memory CD45RA+ cells. Sequencing was performed with immunoSEQ multiplex PCR; in TCRdb, only in-frame clones are kept and a portion is missing. The sample shows around 600,000 clones, roughly 95% of them seen only once. The sequenced sample consisted of naive CD8+ T cells sorted from blood. Receptors originate from a woman in her twenties or thirties in good health.

The chain uses TRBV2 and TRBJ2-3; 9 positions agree with TRBD1. The CDR3 is 16 residues long. Germline V gene lookup returns CDR1 SNHLY and CDR2 FYNNEI. Trimming cost V 1 base and J 1 base; bases outside gene matches: 3. The CDR3 loop reads CASSEGQGVRTDTQYF. In nucleotides, the CDR3 is TGTGCCAGCAGTGAAGGACAGGGGGTGCGCACAGATACGCAGTATTTT.

The chain recombines TRBV4-1 with TRBJ2-7, with TRBD1 matching 8 bases. V shed 0 bases and J 3 bases; nucleotides not matched to a gene: 1. Germline V gene data show CDR1 as MGHRA and CDR2 as YSYEKL. The CDR3 spans 14 residues. The chain's CDR3 is CASSQDGTGYEQYF. As DNA, the CDR3 is TGCGCCAGCAGCCAAGACGGGACAGGCTACGAGCAGTACTTC.

V gene TRBV6-5 combines with J gene TRBJ2-7, with D maybe TRBD2 (5 bases). Trimming stripped 6 bases from V and 4 bases from J, with 10 bases between. This CDR3 is 12 amino acids long. Germline assignment: CDR1 MNHEY and CDR2 SVGAGI. The CDR3 is CASRREGYEQYF. The CDR3 bases are TGTGCCAGCAGGAGGGAAGGATACGAGCAGTACTTC.

The rearrangement links TRBV12-5 to TRBJ1-1; no definite D call. The germline V gene has CDR1 LGHNT and CDR2 FRNRAP. Trimming took off 2 bases at V and 6 bases at J, with 10 bases between the two ends. The CDR3 has 13 amino acids. The chain's CDR3 is CASGLSGAAEAFF. CDR3 bases: TGTGCTAGTGGTTTGTCAGGTGCCGCTGAAGCTTTCTTT. Together with reference TRBV12-5 and TRBJ1-1, the CDR3 gives the full variable domain: DARVTQTPRHKVTEMGQEVTMRCQPILGHNTVFWYRQTMMQGLELLAYFRNRAPLDDSGMPKDRFSAEMPDATLATLKIQPSEPRDSAVYFCASGLSGAAEAFFGQGTRLTVV.

V gene TRBV28 combines with J gene TRBJ2-7; 7 bases are a match to TRBD1. CDR3 length: 14 residues. Unmatched junction bases numbered 10, after V lost 6 bases and J lost 5 bases. The germline V gene encodes CDR1 MDHEN and CDR2 SYDVKM. The CDR3 DNA sequence: TGTGCCAGCAGCGATCATACAGGGGTGAACGAGCAGTACTTC. Its protein is CASSDHTGVNEQYF. The complete variable domain, with remaining parts taken from reference TRBV28 and TRBJ2-7, reads DVKVTQSSRYLVKRTGEKVFLECVQDMDHENMFWYRQDPGLGLRLIYFSYDVKMKEKGDIPEGYSVSREKKERFSLILESASTNQTSMYLCASSDHTGVNEQYFGPGTRLTVT.

J is TRBJ2-7 and V is TRBV7-9; D is perhaps TRBD1 (6 bases). Germline CDR1 is SEHNR and CDR2 is FQNEAQ (reference sequence). V was shortened by 7 bases and J by 3 bases, with 10 bases between the two germline ends. The CDR3 loop spans 12 amino acids. The CDR3 region has the DNA TGTGCCAGCACCCAACAGGGCTACGAGCAGTACTTC. Its protein product is CASTQQGYEQYF.

This chain joins TRBV27 and TRBJ2-3; D may be TRBD2 (5 bases). Trimming shortened V by 4 bases and J by 3 bases, and 17 bases separated the two germline ends. The CDR3 length is 16 residues. Germline assignment: CDR1 MNHEY and CDR2 SMNVEV (reference sequence). For the CDR3, the DNA is TGTGCCAGCAGTTCTCGGTCGGTAGCGCCGACAGATACGCAGTATTTT. This gives the protein CASSSRSVAPTDTQYF.

V gene TRBV27 combines with J gene TRBJ2-7; 9 bases line up with TRBD1. The germline V gene encodes CDR1 MNHEY and CDR2 SMNVEV (reference sequence). After removal of 1 base from V and 3 bases from J, the junction contained 4 bases not matched to a gene. CDR3 length: 15 amino acids. This CDR3 is CASSLYGTGNYEQYF. The CDR3 nucleotides read TGTGCCAGCAGTTTATACGGGACAGGGAACTACGAGCAGTACTTC.

The rearrangement links TRBV6-1 to TRBJ2-3, with D tentatively TRBD2 (5 bases). With 1 base removed from V and 1 base from J, the gap between germline ends came to 9 bases. CDR3 length: 15 residues. Germline loops: CDR1 MNHNS, CDR2 SASEGT. CDR3 sequence reads: CASSEDGERTDTQYF. The CDR3 DNA follows: TGTGCCAGCAGTGAAGATGGGGAGCGCACAGATACGCAGTATTTT.

This clone showed up just once. The chain has TRBV7-6 and TRBJ2-7; a possible D gene is TRBD2 (6 bases). The V end was cut by 1 base, the J end by 1 base, with 20 bases between. Per germline, CDR1 SGHVS and CDR2 FNYEAQ. The CDR3 spans 18 residues. CDR3 bases: TGTGCCAGCAGCTTAGGTAATAGTTTTGCGGGAAGGTCCTACGAGCAGTACTTC. Translated, it gives CASSLGNSFAGRSYEQYF.

The chain joins TRBV2 to TRBJ1-4; the match to TRBD1 covers 8 bases. From germline, CDR1 is SNHLY and CDR2 FYNNEI. V was pared by 2 bases and J by 7 bases, with 6 bases of the junction left unmatched. The CDR3 contains 15 residues. CDR3 sequence: CASSESGQGGEKLFF. CDR3 DNA: TGTGCCAGCAGTGAAAGCGGACAGGGTGGTGAAAAACTGTTTTTT. Filled out from reference TRBV2 and TRBJ1-4, the complete variable domain reads EPEVTQTPSHQVTQMGQEVILRCVPISNHLYFYWYRQILGQKVEFLVSFYNNEISEKSEIFDDQFSVERPDGSNFTLKIRSTKLEDSAMYFCASSESGQGGEKLFFGSGTQLSVL.

On this clone itself: This sample also contains other DNA sequences that code for the same CDR3. The chain couples TRBV2 to TRBJ2-2; the D is unclear. The CDR3 sequence is 14 residues long. Germline lookup yields CDR1 SNHLY and CDR2 FYNNEI. The V and J ends lost 5 bases and 1 base respectively, with 8 bases between them. The CDR3 nucleotides read TGTGCCAGCAGTTGGACGGAGAACACCGGGGAGCTGTTTTTT. The encoded protein is CASSWTENTGELFF.

The gene calls are TRBV7-9 and TRBJ2-1; perhaps TRBD2 as D (5 bases). The CDR3 sequence is 18 residues long. Germline CDR1 is SEHNR and CDR2 is FQNEAQ (reference sequence). V was cut by 0 bases and J by 0 bases, with 15 bases left in between. DNA for the CDR3: TGTGCCAGCAGCTTAGCTCGTGACGGGGAGAGCTCCTACAATGAGCAGTTCTTC. Encoded protein: CASSLARDGESSYNEQFF.

This rearrangement joins TRBV14 to TRBJ1-5; no clear D. Deletions cut 1 base from V and 9 bases from J, with 10 bases between. Germline values: CDR1 SGHDN, CDR2 FVKESK. This CDR3 is built from 13 residues. The CDR3: CASSQGRLTPQHF. The CDR3 DNA follows: TGTGCCAGCAGCCAAGGCCGTCTGACGCCCCAGCATTTT.

The chain employs TRBV11-2 and TRBJ1-1; D is unresolved. Trimming took off 6 bases at V and 0 bases at J, with 17 bases between the two ends. The CDR3 length is 16 residues. Germline V gene data show CDR1 as SGHAT and CDR2 as FQNNGV. The CDR3 sequence is CASRGYVGGMNTEAFF. In nucleotides, the CDR3 is TGTGCCAGCAGGGGGTATGTCGGCGGGATGAACACTGAAGCTTTCTTT.

The chain has TRBV5-6 and TRBJ2-1; possibly TRBD2 for D (6 bases). Per germline, CDR1 SGHDT and CDR2 YYEEEE. The CDR3 spans 14 residues. V was clipped by 4 bases and J by 6 bases, with 14 bases between them. CDR3 in amino acids: CASSTRWGVNEQFF. In nucleotides, the CDR3 is TGTGCCAGCAGCACCCGGTGGGGGGTCAATGAGCAGTTCTTC.

This rearrangement joins TRBV11-2 to TRBJ2-7; 8 nucleotides match TRBD1. The CDR3 runs 14 residues. J lost 3 bases, V lost 5 bases, and 6 bases had no gene match. The germline V gene has CDR1 SGHAT and CDR2 FQNNGV. The CDR3 reads CASSARDRFYEQYF. CDR3 sequence (DNA): TGTGCCAGCAGCGCCCGGGACAGGTTCTACGAGCAGTACTTC.